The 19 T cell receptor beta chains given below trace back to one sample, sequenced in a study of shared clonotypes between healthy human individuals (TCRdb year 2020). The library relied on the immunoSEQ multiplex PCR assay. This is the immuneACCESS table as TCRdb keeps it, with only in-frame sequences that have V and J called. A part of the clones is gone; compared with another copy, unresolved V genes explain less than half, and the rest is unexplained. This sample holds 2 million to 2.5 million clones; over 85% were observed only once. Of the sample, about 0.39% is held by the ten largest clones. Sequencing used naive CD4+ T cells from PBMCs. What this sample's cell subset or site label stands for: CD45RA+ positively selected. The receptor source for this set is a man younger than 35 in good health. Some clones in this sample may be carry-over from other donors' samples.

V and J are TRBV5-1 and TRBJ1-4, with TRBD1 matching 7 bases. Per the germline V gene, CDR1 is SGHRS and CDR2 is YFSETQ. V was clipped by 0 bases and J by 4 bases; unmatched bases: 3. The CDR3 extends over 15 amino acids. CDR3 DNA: TGCGCCAGCAGCTTGGACGGGACAGTTAATGAAAAACTGTTTTTT. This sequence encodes CASSLDGTVNEKLFF.

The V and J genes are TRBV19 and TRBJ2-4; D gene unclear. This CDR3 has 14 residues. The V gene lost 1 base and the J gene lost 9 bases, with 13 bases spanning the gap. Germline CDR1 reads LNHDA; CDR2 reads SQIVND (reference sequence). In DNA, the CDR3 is TGTGCCAGTAGTATAGTCCCTGGGTTGTCCATTCAGTACTTC. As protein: CASSIVPGLSIQYF.

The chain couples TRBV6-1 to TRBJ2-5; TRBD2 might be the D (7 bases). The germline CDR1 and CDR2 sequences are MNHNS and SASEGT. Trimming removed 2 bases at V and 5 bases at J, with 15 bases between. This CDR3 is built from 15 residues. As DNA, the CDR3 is TGTGCCAGCAGTGAAAACGGGGGGCGAGGGGAGACCCAGTACTTC. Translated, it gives CASSENGGRGETQYF.

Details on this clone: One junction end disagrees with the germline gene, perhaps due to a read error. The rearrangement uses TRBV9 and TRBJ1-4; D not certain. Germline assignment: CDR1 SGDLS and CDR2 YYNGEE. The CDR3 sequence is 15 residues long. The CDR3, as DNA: TGTGCCAGCAGCGTAGGGCTGTCGGGCCCCGAAAGACTGTTTTTT. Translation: CASSVGLSGPERLFF.

The CDR3 DNA reads TGCGCCAGCAGCTTGGGGCAGGGTTCAGGTACAACAAATGGCTACACCTTC. Residues: CASSLGQGSGTTNGYTF. The chain has TRBV5-1 and TRBJ1-2; perhaps TRBD1 as D (5 bases). This CDR3 has 17 residues. The V gene's germline CDR1 is SGHRS and CDR2 YFSETQ. Deletions cut 0 bases from V and 6 bases from J, with 21 bases between.

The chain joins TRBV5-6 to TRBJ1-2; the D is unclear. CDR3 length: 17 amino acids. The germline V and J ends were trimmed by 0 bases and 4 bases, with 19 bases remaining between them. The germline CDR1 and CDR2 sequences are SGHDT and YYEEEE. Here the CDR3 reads CASSLAKDGRTFYGYTF. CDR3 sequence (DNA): TGTGCCAGCAGCTTGGCCAAGGACGGGCGGACCTTCTATGGCTACACCTTC.

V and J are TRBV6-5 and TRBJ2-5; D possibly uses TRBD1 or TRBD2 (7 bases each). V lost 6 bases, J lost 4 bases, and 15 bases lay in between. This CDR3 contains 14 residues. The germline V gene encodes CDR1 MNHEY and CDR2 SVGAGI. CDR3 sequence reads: CASSGLGGGETQYF. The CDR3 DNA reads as TGTGCCAGCAGCGGACTAGGGGGCGGAGAGACCCAGTACTTC.

CDR3 DNA: TGTGCCAGCAGCTTATTGAACGGGAACACAGATACGCAGTATTTT. Its translation: CASSLLNGNTDTQYF. J is TRBJ2-3 and V is TRBV7-2; D is perhaps TRBD2 (5 bases). Germline loops: CDR1 SGHTA, CDR2 FQGNSA. Trimming shortened V by 2 bases and J by 2 bases, and 11 bases separated the two germline ends. CDR3 size: 15 residues.

As DNA, the CDR3 is TGCGCCAGCAGCCAAGAACTAGCGGACGGGACAGATACGCAGTATTTT. The encoded protein is CASSQELADGTDTQYF. This chain connects TRBV4-3 to TRBJ2-3; 8 nucleotides align to TRBD2. Unmatched junction bases numbered 5, after V lost 0 bases and J lost 3 bases. The CDR3 is 16 residues long. Germline loops: CDR1 LGHNA, CDR2 YSLEER.

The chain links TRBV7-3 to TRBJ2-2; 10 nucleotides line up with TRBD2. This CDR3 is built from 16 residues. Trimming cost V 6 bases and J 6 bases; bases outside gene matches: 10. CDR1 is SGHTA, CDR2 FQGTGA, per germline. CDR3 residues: CASRDPSGRIPGELFF. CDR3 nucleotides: TGTGCCAGCAGAGATCCTAGCGGGAGAATTCCCGGGGAGCTGTTTTTT.

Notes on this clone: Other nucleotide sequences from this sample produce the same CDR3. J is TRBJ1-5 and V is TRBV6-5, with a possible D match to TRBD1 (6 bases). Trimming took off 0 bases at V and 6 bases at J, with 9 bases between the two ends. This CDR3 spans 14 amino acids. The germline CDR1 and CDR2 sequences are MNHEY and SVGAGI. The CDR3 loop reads CASSYSRGSQPQHF. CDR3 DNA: TGTGCCAGCAGTTACTCCAGGGGAAGTCAGCCCCAGCATTTT.

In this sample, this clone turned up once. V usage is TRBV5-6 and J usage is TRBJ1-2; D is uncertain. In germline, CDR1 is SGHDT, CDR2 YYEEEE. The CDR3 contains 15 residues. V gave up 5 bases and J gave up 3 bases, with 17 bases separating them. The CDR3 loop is CASSTTLIGDYGYTF. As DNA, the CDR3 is TGTGCCAGCAGTACCACCTTGATCGGGGACTATGGCTACACCTTC.

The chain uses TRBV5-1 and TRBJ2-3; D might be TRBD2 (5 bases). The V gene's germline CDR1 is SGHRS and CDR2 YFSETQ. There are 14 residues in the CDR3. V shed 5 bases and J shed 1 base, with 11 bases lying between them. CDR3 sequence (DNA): TGCGCCAGCAGACGAGGGAGTGGCACAGATACGCAGTATTTT. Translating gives CASRRGSGTDTQYF. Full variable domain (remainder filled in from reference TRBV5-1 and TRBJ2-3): KAGVTQTPRYLIKTRGQQVTLSCSPISGHRSVSWYQQTPGQGLQFLFEYFSETQRNKGNFPGRFSGRQFSNSRSEMNVSTLELGDSALYLCASRRGSGTDTQYFGPGTRLTVL.

This chain's CDR3 is CASSPDRTYYEQYF. CDR3 in DNA: TGTGCCAGCAGCCCGGACAGGACTTACTACGAGCAGTACTTC. The J gene is TRBJ2-7, the V gene TRBV5-6; 7 bases match TRBD1. The CDR3 spans 14 residues. The trim removed 4 bases at V and 3 bases at J, leaving 7 bases unmatched. Per germline, CDR1 SGHDT and CDR2 YYEEEE.

This CDR3 reads CASSPDHQVAKNIQYF. As DNA, the CDR3 is TGTGCCAGCAGTCCCGACCACCAAGTAGCCAAAAACATTCAGTACTTC. V usage is TRBV6-6 and J usage is TRBJ2-4, with D uncertain. V was shortened by 5 bases and J by 0 bases, with 14 bases between the two germline ends. The CDR3 spans 16 residues. Germline loops: CDR1 MNHNY, CDR2 SVGAGI (reference sequence).

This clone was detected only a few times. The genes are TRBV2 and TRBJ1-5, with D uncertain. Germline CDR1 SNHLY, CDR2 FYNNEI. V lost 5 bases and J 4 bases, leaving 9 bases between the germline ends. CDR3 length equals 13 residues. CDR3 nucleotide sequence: TGTGCCAGCAGTTCCTCACCAAATCAGCCCCAGCATTTT. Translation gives CASSSSPNQPQHF. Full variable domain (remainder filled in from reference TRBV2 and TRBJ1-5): EPEVTQTPSHQVTQMGQEVILRCVPISNHLYFYWYRQILGQKVEFLVSFYNNEISEKSEIFDDQFSVERPDGSNFTLKIRSTKLEDSAMYFCASSSSPNQPQHFGDGTRLSIL.

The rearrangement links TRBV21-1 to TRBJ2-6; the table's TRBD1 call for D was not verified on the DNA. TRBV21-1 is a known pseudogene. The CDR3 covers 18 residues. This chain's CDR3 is CASSNVQLTLSGANVLTF. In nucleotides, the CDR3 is TGTGCCAGCAGCAATGTACAGTTAACCCTCTCTGGGGCCAACGTCCTGACTTTC.

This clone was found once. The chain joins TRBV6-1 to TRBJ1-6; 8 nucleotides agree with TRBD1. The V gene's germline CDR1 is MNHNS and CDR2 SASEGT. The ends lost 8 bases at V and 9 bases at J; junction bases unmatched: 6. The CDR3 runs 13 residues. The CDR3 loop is CASVTGGSSPLHF. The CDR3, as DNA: TGTGCCAGCGTAACAGGGGGGAGTTCACCCCTCCACTTT.

CDR3 in amino acids: CASTSGGRGADTQYF. The DNA of the CDR3 is TGTGCCAGCACTTCGGGCGGGAGGGGCGCAGATACGCAGTATTTT. The rearrangement uses TRBV28 and TRBJ2-3; TRBD2 matches 9 bases. Trimming took 7 bases from V and 4 from J; bases not matched to a gene: 9. This CDR3 has 15 amino acids. Looked up from germline, CDR1 is MDHEN and CDR2 is SYDVKM.